This section outlines one T cell receptor beta chain sequence together with its context. What this receptor recognizes is not known. No base qualities exist here, and no much larger clone lies one base off it. Library construction relied on RACE. The instrument given in TCRdb is NextSeq 500. During library preparation, unique molecular identifiers were attached to individual cDNA molecules so that TCRs could be counted quantitatively and reproducibly. Each blood RNA sample was used to sequence both TCR alpha and TCR beta chains. Concerning the study's data processing: Samples had a median of roughly 98,000 TCRs, with a range from roughly 23,224 to 700,000. V, J and CDR3 annotation of the TCR reads was performed with the Decombinator software suite. For the PS versus PT1 abundance plots, all samples were subsampled to the same number of TCRs (28,000). Expanded TCRs were defined as absent before sensitization and observed at least eight times at the 2-week time point. Using fastp at Q25 and MiXCR, TCRdb reprocessed the public reads and kept productive beta chains. Identical CDR3 proteins give one entry, which carries the most common genes and DNA. The V and J calls shown here were made by TCRdb, not taken from the authors' results. The sample table records about 92,000 distinct CDR3 sequences; roughly a tenth of these occur just once. The ten top clones hold more than 0.85% of the sample.

The sample's time point, from its label and the paper: patch test 3, about 24 weeks after DPC sensitization. Read against the paper, the sample's treatment or condition label means: therapeutic diphenylcyclopropenone sensitization with weekly scalp DPC. At each patch-test visit, blood was drawn before the patch test was applied. Eligible patients were aged 18 to 70, diagnosed with alopecia, deemed suitable for DPC therapy, and excluded if pregnant. Total RNA was isolated from unfractionated whole blood collected in Tempus Blood RNA tubes. V is shortened by 6 bases, J by 2 bases, and the region joining them spans 15 bases. For CDR1 and CDR2, the germline V gene lists SGDLS and YYNGEE. Reading from cysteine to phenylalanine, the CDR3 counts 15 amino acids. This entry keeps only the CDR3 DNA: 45 bases, framed from base 1. The sample is drawn from a study of human T cells and chemical hapten exposure (dated by TCRdb to about 2021). Broadly, across the study: For sensitization, 2% DPC in acetone was applied to an approximately 2 cm by approximately 2 cm area of upper inner arm skin. Patients additionally received weekly therapeutic DPC doses to the scalp throughout the approximately 24-week study period. Patch testing was performed on the upper back with Finn chambers containing 0.01% DPC, and the patch tests were scored after 6 days according to International Contact Dermatitis Research Group standards. Most of the patients in the cohort were female, and the cohort covered alopecia areata with under or over 50% scalp involvement, alopecia totalis and alopecia universalis. Libraries were combined into a pool for sequencing, and differences in TCR yield between samples came mainly from small differences in library volumes within the pool. This study followed changes in the peripheral blood TCR repertoire in vivo during primary and secondary sensitization of alopecia patients to the hapten diphenylcyclopropenone (DPC). Blood samples were taken from patients before sensitization (week 0) and at 2, 6 and about 24 weeks after DPC sensitization. About 28 alopecia patients gave blood for TCR sequencing at one to four time points (pre-sensitization, 2, 6 and 24 weeks). Results and caveats for the whole study, not just this receptor: Patch test score was positively correlated with the number of PT1 expanded TCRs, with significance at thresholds 8, 16 and 32 but not at 4. Alopecia, a presumed autoimmune disease, was present in all patients, so the immune response of the patients might differ from that of healthy individuals. After repeated subsampling, changes were observed in the strength of the expansion versus patch-test correlation and in the threshold at which the correlation became significant. Expanded TCRs formed significantly more large CDR3 similarity clusters than pre-sensitization or healthy control sets, consistent with antigen-driven responses. DPC sensitization did not change how many TCRs were above 1 in 1000 frequency, and no evidence was found of alterations in global repertoire structure.

The origin of this receptor is a woman aged 25-40 years with alopecia areata. Some clones in this sample may be carry-over from other donors' samples. The V and J genes are TRBV9 and TRBJ1-5, with the D gene too uncertain to name. This specimen consisted of whole blood, obtained in connection with sensitization to the hapten diphenylcyclopropenone (DPC). The CDR3 has the sequence CASNLDGNRNQPQHF. The nucleotides read TGTGCCAGCAACCTAGACGGCAACCGCAATCAGCCCCAGCATTTT.